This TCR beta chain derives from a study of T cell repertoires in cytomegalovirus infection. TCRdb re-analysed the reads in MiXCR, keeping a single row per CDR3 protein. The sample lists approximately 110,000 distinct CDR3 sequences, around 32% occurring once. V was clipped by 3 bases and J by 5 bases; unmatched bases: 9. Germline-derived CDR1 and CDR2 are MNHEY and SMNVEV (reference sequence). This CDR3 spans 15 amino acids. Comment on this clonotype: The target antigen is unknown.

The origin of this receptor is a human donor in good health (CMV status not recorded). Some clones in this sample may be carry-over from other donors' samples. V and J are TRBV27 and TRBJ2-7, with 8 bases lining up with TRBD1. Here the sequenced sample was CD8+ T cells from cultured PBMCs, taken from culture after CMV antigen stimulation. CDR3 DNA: TGTGCCAGCAGTTTTTCCCCCCCAGGGGGCGACGAGCAGTACTTC. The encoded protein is CASSFSPPGGDEQYF.